A selection of T cell receptor beta chains follows, all from one sample in a study of metastatic and nonmetastatic thyroid tumors. MiXCR re-clonotyped the PCR reads for TCRdb. The data hold tens of thousands of clones, with about 33% observed a single time. Material: tumor tissue. Source of these receptors: a female donor with papillary thyroid cancer or a benign thyroid nodule (not recorded which). Some clones in this sample may be carry-over from other donors' samples. Both conserved end residues are part of each CDR3. D genes are given only for firm matches. A row's size may be missing; if present it is once, few, many or a size class.

d_gene: TRBD1
j_gene: TRBJ1-5
abundance: few
v_gene: TRBV6-5
CDR3nt: TGTGCCAGCAGTAACAGGGGGCACCATCAGCCCCAGCATTTT
CDR3aa: CASSNRGHHQPQHF

d_gene: NA
j_gene: TRBJ2-2
abundance: few
v_gene: TRBV19
CDR3nt: TGTGCCAGTAGGGCTAGCCCAGCAGCCGGGGAGCTGTTTTTT
CDR3aa: CASRASPAAGELFF

d_gene: TRBD2
j_gene: TRBJ2-5
abundance: NA
v_gene: TRBV7-9
CDR3nt: TGTGCCAGCAGCTTCTCCCGACTAGCGGGAGATGAGACCCAGTACTTC
CDR3aa: CASSFSRLAGDETQYF

d_gene: TRBD2
j_gene: TRBJ2-7
abundance: NA
v_gene: TRBV20-1
CDR3nt: TGCAGTGCTTTACTAGCGGGGCACTACGAGCAGTACTTC
CDR3aa: CSALLAGHYEQYF

d_gene: NA
j_gene: TRBJ1-2
abundance: NA
v_gene: TRBV5-1
CDR3nt: TGCGCCAGCAGCTTCTTCGGGACTAACTATGGCTACACCTTC
CDR3aa: CASSFFGTNYGYTF

d_gene: NA
j_gene: TRBJ2-3
abundance: NA
v_gene: TRBV4-1
CDR3nt: TGCGCCAGCAGCCAGCTAATTGGACACCTTAGCACAGATACGCAGTATTTT
CDR3aa: CASSQLIGHLSTDTQYF

d_gene: TRBD2
j_gene: TRBJ2-1
abundance: NA
v_gene: TRBV6-6
CDR3nt: TGTGCCAGCAGTTCCAGGGTAGGACTAGGTAGTCTAAAGCAGTTCTTC
CDR3aa: CASSSRVGLGSLKQFF

d_gene: TRBD1
j_gene: TRBJ1-2
abundance: NA
v_gene: TRBV5-8
CDR3nt: TGTGCCAGCAGCCCGGACAGGGGGGATGGCTACACCTTC
CDR3aa: CASSPDRGDGYTF

d_gene: NA
j_gene: TRBJ2-4
abundance: NA
v_gene: TRBV4-3
CDR3nt: TGCGCCAGCGCCGAATACAGGGGACTAGCCAAAAACATTCAGTACTTC
CDR3aa: CASAEYRGLAKNIQYF

d_gene: TRBD1
j_gene: TRBJ2-7
abundance: few
v_gene: TRBV19
CDR3nt: TGTGCCAGTAGTATAGGACAGGGGGGCTACGAGCAGTACTTC
CDR3aa: CASSIGQGGYEQYF

d_gene: TRBD2
j_gene: TRBJ2-5
abundance: few
v_gene: TRBV28
CDR3nt: TGTGCCAGCAGTTCCCGCGCGGGACTAGTAGAGACCCAGTACTTC
CDR3aa: CASSSRAGLVETQYF

d_gene: NA
j_gene: TRBJ2-7
abundance: NA
v_gene: TRBV15
CDR3nt: TGTGCCACCAGCACAGGGATCTCCTACGAGCAGTACTTC
CDR3aa: CATSTGISYEQYF

d_gene: TRBD1
j_gene: TRBJ2-1
abundance: NA
v_gene: TRBV7-9
CDR3nt: TGTGCCAGCAGCCCCGGGACAGGGGTCAATGAGCAGTTCTTC
CDR3aa: CASSPGTGVNEQFF

d_gene: NA
j_gene: TRBJ1-4
abundance: NA
v_gene: TRBV4-1
CDR3nt: TGCGCCAGCAGCCAAGATGGGGCAACTAATGAAAAACTGTTTTTT
CDR3aa: CASSQDGATNEKLFF

d_gene: NA
j_gene: TRBJ2-5
abundance: NA
v_gene: TRBV20-1
CDR3nt: TGCAGTGCTAGAGACTGGGGAGCCCCAATTCAAGAGACCCAGTACTTC
CDR3aa: CSARDWGAPIQETQYF

d_gene: NA
j_gene: TRBJ2-5
abundance: NA
v_gene: TRBV7-2
CDR3nt: TGTGCCAGCAGCTACACTAGCAGGGAGACCCAGTACTTC
CDR3aa: CASSYTSRETQYF

d_gene: TRBD1
j_gene: TRBJ1-2
abundance: few
v_gene: TRBV4-1
CDR3nt: TGCGCCAGCAGCCAAGAGGACAGGACGTATGGCTACACCTTC
CDR3aa: CASSQEDRTYGYTF

d_gene: TRBD1
j_gene: TRBJ2-7
abundance: NA
v_gene: TRBV20-1
CDR3nt: TGCAGTGCTAGAGGACAGGGCGCCTACGAGCAGTACTTC
CDR3aa: CSARGQGAYEQYF

d_gene: TRBD1
j_gene: TRBJ1-2
abundance: few
v_gene: TRBV7-2
CDR3nt: TGTGCCAGCAGGGGACAGGGCCCCTTCTATGGCTACACCTTC
CDR3aa: CASRGQGPFYGYTF

d_gene: NA
j_gene: TRBJ1-4
abundance: few
v_gene: TRBV15
CDR3nt: TGTGCCACCAGCAGAGTAGACCGCCCACGCTTCCATTTAGGGGCAGGAGAAAAACTGTTTTTT
CDR3aa: CATSRVDRPRFHLGAGEKLFF

d_gene: TRBD1
j_gene: TRBJ1-2
abundance: NA
v_gene: TRBV28
CDR3nt: TGTGCCAGCAGTTCATACAGGGGGCCGGGTGGCTACACCTTC
CDR3aa: CASSSYRGPGGYTF

d_gene: TRBD2
j_gene: TRBJ2-7
abundance: NA
v_gene: TRBV11-3
CDR3nt: TGTGCCAGCAGCCCTACTAGCGGGGGGGCCTACGAGCAGTACTTC
CDR3aa: CASSPTSGGAYEQYF

d_gene: TRBD1
j_gene: TRBJ2-7
abundance: few
v_gene: TRBV6-1
CDR3nt: TGTGCCAGCAGTGAAGTCGGGACAGGGTACTACGAGCAGTACTTC
CDR3aa: CASSEVGTGYYEQYF

d_gene: NA
j_gene: TRBJ1-5
abundance: few
v_gene: TRBV19
CDR3nt: TGTGCCAGTAGCCTGAATAGCAATCAGCCCCAGCATTTT
CDR3aa: CASSLNSNQPQHF

d_gene: NA
j_gene: TRBJ2-2
abundance: few
v_gene: TRBV15
CDR3nt: TGTGCCACCAGCAGACCAGGGAGCACCGGGGAGCTGTTTTTT
CDR3aa: CATSRPGSTGELFF

d_gene: NA
j_gene: TRBJ2-3
abundance: few
v_gene: TRBV6-1
CDR3nt: TGTGCCAGCAGTGAAAGGGGGGGGCGTCCAGATACGCAGTATTTT
CDR3aa: CASSERGGRPDTQYF

d_gene: NA
j_gene: TRBJ1-3
abundance: NA
v_gene: TRBV27
CDR3nt: TGTGCCAGCAGTTGGGTCAGCCCGAGGGGAAACACCATATATTTT
CDR3aa: CASSWVSPRGNTIYF

d_gene: NA
j_gene: TRBJ1-2
abundance: NA
v_gene: TRBV5-1
CDR3nt: TGCGCCAGCAGCCCATACACGGGGGATGTAGGCTACACCTTC
CDR3aa: CASSPYTGDVGYTF

d_gene: NA
j_gene: TRBJ2-3
abundance: few
v_gene: TRBV10-1
CDR3nt: TGCGCCAGCAGTGAGAATACCGGACGGACAGATACGCAGTATTTT
CDR3aa: CASSENTGRTDTQYF

d_gene: NA
j_gene: TRBJ1-2
abundance: NA
v_gene: TRBV6-6
CDR3nt: TGTGCCAGCAGTTACTCATCCCTGGGGCACTACTATGGCTACACCTTC
CDR3aa: CASSYSSLGHYYGYTF

d_gene: NA
j_gene: TRBJ2-1
abundance: NA
v_gene: TRBV30
CDR3nt: TGTGCCTGGATAGGCTTAGGGGGCAATGAGCAGTTCTTC
CDR3aa: CAWIGLGGNEQFF

d_gene: TRBD1
j_gene: TRBJ1-5
abundance: NA
v_gene: TRBV6-1
CDR3nt: TGTGCCAGCAGTTTACACCCCGGGACAGGTAATCAGCCCCAGCATTTT
CDR3aa: CASSLHPGTGNQPQHF

d_gene: TRBD1
j_gene: TRBJ2-7
abundance: NA
v_gene: TRBV7-9
CDR3nt: TGTGCCAGCAGCTCCGGCCCAGGGGGAGCCTACGAGCAGTACTTC
CDR3aa: CASSSGPGGAYEQYF

d_gene: NA
j_gene: TRBJ2-3
abundance: NA
v_gene: TRBV6-6
CDR3nt: TGTGCCAGCAGTTACCAGAATACGCAGTATTTT
CDR3aa: CASSYQNTQYF

d_gene: NA
j_gene: TRBJ2-7
abundance: few
v_gene: TRBV12-3/TRBV12-4
CDR3nt: TGTGCCAGCACTCCGACGGCGGCCACCTCCTACGAGCAGTACTTC
CDR3aa: CASTPTAATSYEQYF

d_gene: NA
j_gene: TRBJ2-1
abundance: NA
v_gene: TRBV20-1
CDR3nt: TGCAGTGCTAGTGGGACGAAAAGCTCCTACAATGAGCAGTTCTTC
CDR3aa: CSASGTKSSYNEQFF

d_gene: NA
j_gene: TRBJ2-2
abundance: NA
v_gene: TRBV6-2/TRBV6-3
CDR3nt: TGTGTCAGCAGTTACAAGGGTGGGACCGGGGAGCTGTTTTTT
CDR3aa: CVSSYKGGTGELFF

d_gene: TRBD1
j_gene: TRBJ1-3
abundance: few
v_gene: TRBV5-1
CDR3nt: TGCGCCAGCAGCCCGAGAACCGGGACAGGGAGTTCTTCGGGAGGAAACACCATATATTTT
CDR3aa: CASSPRTGTGSSSGGNTIYF

d_gene: NA
j_gene: TRBJ2-7
abundance: NA
v_gene: TRBV28
CDR3nt: TGTGCCAGCGGGGATTATGGCGAGCAGTACTTC
CDR3aa: CASGDYGEQYF

d_gene: NA
j_gene: TRBJ2-5
abundance: NA
v_gene: TRBV9
CDR3nt: TGTGCCAGCAGCGTTTACATAGGGGACCAAGAGACCCAGTACTTC
CDR3aa: CASSVYIGDQETQYF

d_gene: TRBD2
j_gene: TRBJ2-7
abundance: few
v_gene: TRBV28
CDR3nt: TGTGCCAGCAGGACGAGGGCGGGGACTAGCGGGAGGGATCACGAGCAGTACTTC
CDR3aa: CASRTRAGTSGRDHEQYF

d_gene: NA
j_gene: TRBJ1-6
abundance: few
v_gene: TRBV12-3/TRBV12-4
CDR3nt: TGTGCCAGCAGTTCGCAGGGAGATAATTCACCCCTCCACTTT
CDR3aa: CASSSQGDNSPLHF

d_gene: NA
j_gene: TRBJ1-2
abundance: NA
v_gene: TRBV4-1
CDR3nt: TGCGCCAGCAGCCAAGATCTTGGGCAGGGACCGCGGGATCCCCCTGGCTACACCTTC
CDR3aa: CASSQDLGQGPRDPPGYTF

d_gene: NA
j_gene: TRBJ1-2
abundance: NA
v_gene: TRBV5-1
CDR3nt: TGCGCCAGCAGCTTGGCCGTAGGACAGCCTTCGAATGGCTACACCTTC
CDR3aa: CASSLAVGQPSNGYTF

d_gene: NA
j_gene: TRBJ2-2
abundance: NA
v_gene: TRBV3-1
CDR3nt: TGTGCCAGCAGCCAAGTCCACAGGGGAGGTACCGGGGAGCTGTTTTTT
CDR3aa: CASSQVHRGGTGELFF

d_gene: NA
j_gene: TRBJ1-6
abundance: NA
v_gene: TRBV20-1
CDR3nt: TGCAGTGCTAGTAGGGCGTTAGAGAATAATTCACCCCTCCACTTT
CDR3aa: CSASRALENNSPLHF

d_gene: TRBD2
j_gene: TRBJ2-3
abundance: NA
v_gene: TRBV5-1
CDR3nt: TGCGCCAGCACCCAAGGTCCAACTAGCGGTGCAGATACGCAGTATTTT
CDR3aa: CASTQGPTSGADTQYF

d_gene: TRBD2
j_gene: TRBJ2-7
abundance: few
v_gene: TRBV29-1
CDR3nt: TGCAGCGTTGGGGGACTAGCGGGAAGAGAGCAGTACTTC
CDR3aa: CSVGGLAGREQYF

d_gene: NA
j_gene: TRBJ2-1
abundance: NA
v_gene: TRBV11-2
CDR3nt: TGTGCCAGCAGCCCCCGGGACGGACCGACGGCCAATGAGCAGTTCTTC
CDR3aa: CASSPRDGPTANEQFF

d_gene: NA
j_gene: TRBJ1-3
abundance: NA
v_gene: TRBV30
CDR3nt: TGTGCCTTTTACCCACTTTTCCGGACGGTAGTGGGTGGAAACACCATATATTTT
CDR3aa: CAFYPLFRTVVGGNTIYF

d_gene: NA
j_gene: TRBJ2-5
abundance: NA
v_gene: TRBV20-1
CDR3nt: TGCAGTGCCTCCCGGACGGCCCAAGAGACCCAGTACTTC
CDR3aa: CSASRTAQETQYF

d_gene: NA
j_gene: TRBJ2-1
abundance: few
v_gene: TRBV12-3/TRBV12-4
CDR3nt: TGTGCCAGCAGCCAACTAACGGGGAGTATAAATGAGCAGTTCTTC
CDR3aa: CASSQLTGSINEQFF

d_gene: TRBD2
j_gene: TRBJ2-1
abundance: few
v_gene: TRBV19
CDR3nt: TGTGCCAGTAGCACTAGCGGGGGGACCAATGAGCAGTTCTTC
CDR3aa: CASSTSGGTNEQFF

d_gene: NA
j_gene: TRBJ1-5
abundance: NA
v_gene: TRBV18
CDR3nt: TGTGCCAGCTCAGCAAAATTCGGTGATCAGCCCCAGCATTTT
CDR3aa: CASSAKFGDQPQHF